This TCR beta chain was found in a study of CD8 T cells in Susac syndrome. The germline V gene has CDR1 LGHNA and CDR2 YNFKEQ. V shed 6 bases and J 6 bases; nucleotides not matched to a gene: 12. The CDR3 is 16 amino acids. Reverse transcription of 0.5 to 1 ug RNA was performed with random hexamers. Each CDR3 protein gets one entry after TCRdb re-called the immunoSEQ multiplex PCR reads with MiXCR. This table has roughly 100,000 distinct CDR3 sequences, just under 95% appearing once. The chain links TRBV4-2 to TRBJ2-1; 9 bases agree with TRBD2. The sequencing sample was made of CD4+ T cells from PBMCs. This TCR was sampled from a human donor with Susac syndrome. CDR3 loop: CASSGSGGGAGNEQFF. Written as DNA, the CDR3 is TGTGCCAGCAGTGGAAGCGGCGGGGGGGCGGGCAATGAGCAGTTCTTC.